The clone carrying this T cell receptor beta chain was detected ten times or more. Its antigen is as yet unknown. This specimen belongs to a study of T-cell memory formation after mild COVID-19. Overall study findings and caveats: Largely, contracting CD4+ clones fell within CM and EM, and contracting CD8+ clones within EMRA. A subset of responding clones appeared in pre-infection memory, suggesting cross-reactive memory joined. Nothing showed for sure that second-wave clones peaking on day 37 were SARS-CoV-2 specific. Day 15 to 85 contracting clones showed balanced CD4/CD8; day 15 to 37 expanders favored CD4+.

Via MiXCR, TCRdb re-called the 5' RACE reads, giving one row per CDR3 protein. This table holds roughly 450,000 distinct CDR3 sequences, under 20% found once. The sequenced sample consisted of PBMCs or a T cell subset sorted from them (not recorded which). The source is a man younger than 30 who had mild COVID-19 (a few samples of this study predate the infection). Cell type and time point are not known.

CDR3 nucleotide sequence: TGTGCCAGCAGCCAATTCCTGGGGGTTCAGCAGTACTTC. Its protein is CASSQFLGVQQYF. The chain joins TRBV3-1 to TRBJ2-7, with D perhaps being TRBD1 or TRBD2 (5 bases each). V dropped 2 bases and J dropped 8 bases, with 13 bases sitting between them. The CDR3 contains 13 residues. CDR1 LGHDT and CDR2 YNNKEL come from the germline V gene (reference sequence).